The 5 T cell receptor beta chains given below trace back to one sample, sequenced in a study of T cell responses to AZD1222 COVID-19 vaccine. Assay used: immunoSEQ multiplex PCR; TCRdb lists only in-frame clones, some missing. The table records under 200,000 clones, about 90% of them present only once. Sequencing used peripheral blood, obtained on day 0 of AZD1222 vaccination. These receptors originate from an adult in good health.

The chain couples TRBV6-5 to TRBJ1-3; weak D call: TRBD1 (6 bases). Germline CDR1 reads MNHEY; CDR2 reads SVGAGI. The CDR3 loop spans 14 amino acids. Trimming removed 6 bases from V and 2 bases from J, with 11 bases in between. The CDR3 loop is CASRGGQPGNTIYF. CDR3 bases: TGTGCCAGCAGGGGGGGGCAGCCTGGAAACACCATATATTTT.

The chain uses TRBV7-8 and TRBJ2-7; TRBD2 agrees at 14 bases. The CDR3 is 15 amino acids. J lost 2 bases, V lost 5 bases, and 2 bases had no gene match. Germline CDR1 and CDR2: SGHVS and FQNEAQ. This CDR3 reads CASSGGLAGAYEQYF. In DNA, the CDR3 is TGTGCCAGCAGCGGGGGACTAGCGGGAGCCTACGAGCAGTACTTC.

The chain is built from TRBV20-1 and TRBJ1-2, with no clear D. This CDR3 has 11 amino acids. V shed 1 base and J shed 4 bases, with 4 bases lying between them. Germline assignment: CDR1 DFQATT and CDR2 SNEGSKA (reference sequence). For the CDR3, the DNA is TGCAGTGCTAGAGTAAGCTATGGCTACACCTTC. Protein product: CSARVSYGYTF.

In its sample, this clone was seen once. V is TRBV5-1 and J is TRBJ1-1; no clear D gene. The germline V gene has CDR1 SGHRS and CDR2 YFSETQ. The CDR3 has 14 residues. V lost 4 bases and J lost 1, with 11 bases in between. The CDR3: CASSKSEANTEAFF. The CDR3 DNA sequence: TGCGCCAGCAGCAAATCCGAAGCGAACACTGAAGCTTTCTTT. Combining the CDR3 with reference TRBV5-1 and TRBJ1-1 gives the whole variable domain KAGVTQTPRYLIKTRGQQVTLSCSPISGHRSVSWYQQTPGQGLQFLFEYFSETQRNKGNFPGRFSGRQFSNSRSEMNVSTLELGDSALYLCASSKSEANTEAFFGQGTRLTVV.

This clone has only a few counts. The V call is TRBV9, the J call TRBJ1-6; D is unresolved. Trimming pared 5 bases from V and 7 bases from J, leaving 13 bases between. This CDR3 spans 14 amino acids. Germline V gene lookup returns CDR1 SGDLS and CDR2 YYNGEE. The DNA of the CDR3 is TGTGCCAGCAGTGGGGTCTCGGGAAATTCACCCCTCCACTTT. Protein: CASSGVSGNSPLHF.